This entry features one T cell receptor beta chain sequence. Random-hexamer reverse transcription was applied to roughly 0.5 to 1 ug RNA. From the immunoSEQ multiplex PCR reads, TCRdb called clonotypes with MiXCR, one entry per CDR3 protein. The sample holds fewer than 65,000 distinct CDR3 sequences, roughly 92% seen once. The sample is drawn from a study of CD8 T cells in Susac syndrome. TEMRA cells were enriched by FACS, while CD8+ and CD4+ T cells were obtained through a negative isolation that was performed magnetically. The ends lost 0 bases at V and 2 bases at J; junction bases unmatched: 2. Germline values: CDR1 SGDLS, CDR2 YYNGEE. There are 14 residues in the CDR3.

The sequenced sample consisted of CD8+ T cells from PBMCs. This TCR came from a human donor in good health. V gene TRBV9 combines with J gene TRBJ2-7; 7 bases map to TRBD1. In DNA form, the CDR3 reads TGTGCCAGCAGCGTAGAGGACAGGACCTACGAGCAGTACTTC. The encoded protein is CASSVEDRTYEQYF.